This TCR beta chain was identified during a study of beta chain features in type 1 diabetes. Overall study results and limits: Moderate but significant shortening of TCRB CDR3s was recorded in all four CD4+ subsets from Type 1 diabetes patients.

As for this clone: Its antigen is unidentified.

The study reverse transcribed the entire isolated RNA, so it sequenced expressed TCRB transcripts. Only in-frame clones appear in the TCRdb table, and some are missing; sequencing was by immunoSEQ multiplex PCR. The data contain some 150,000 clones, about an eighth of them singletons. V shed 2 bases and J shed 5 bases, with 9 bases lying between them. Germline V CDR1 and CDR2: MDHEN, SYDVKM. The CDR3 loop spans 13 amino acids. Sequencing was carried out using central memory CD4+ T cells from blood. The clonotype originates from a young man with type 1 diabetes. The rearrangement uses TRBV28 and TRBJ2-5; D call uncertain. The CDR3 protein is CASSLPPFETQYF. Written as DNA, the CDR3 is TGTGCCAGCAGTTTACCCCCGTTTGAGACCCAGTACTTC.